The clone carrying this T cell receptor beta chain was observed a few times. The antigen is not known. Sampled while nominally healthy, donors likely had unrecorded immune exposures. The data were taken from a study of cytomegalovirus exposure and HLA in healthy donors. Whole-study context: There were some 380 genotyped donors. Of these, 81% fell in the genetic ancestry cluster associated with self-reported Caucasian donors.

Researchers ran the PCR with 60 Vbeta and 13 Jbeta primers. Repertoires were generated with immunoSEQ multiplex PCR, while TCRdb's copy carries only in-frame clones and drops some. This sample has under 200,000 clones, with around 80% found just once. Notes on the study in general: The likely explanation for a cluster of highly shared sequence variants was sequencing artifact. Data from an earlier analysis indicated that most TCR beta V segments were productive either about 90% or about 30% of the time.

The clonotype comes from a male donor in good health and CMV-seropositive. Sequenced sample: PBMCs.

CDR3 bases: TGTGCCAGCAGACAGGGGAGAGGTGGGGCCAACGTCCTGACTTTC. As protein: CASRQGRGGANVLTF. The V and J genes are TRBV6-5 and TRBJ2-6; TRBD1 agrees at 7 bases. CDR3 length: 15 amino acids. V lost 6 bases to trimming and J lost 3 bases; unmatched junction nucleotides: 5. Germline loops: CDR1 MNHEY, CDR2 SVGAGI.